These 17 T cell receptor beta chains share one sample of origin, sequenced in a study of beta chain features in type 1 diabetes. These receptors' targets are unknown. Study-level points and caveats: Shortening that was moderate but significant affected the TCRB CDR3s of Type 1 diabetes patients in all four CD4+ subsets.

The authors reverse transcribed all of the isolated RNA, so sequencing captured expressed TCRB transcripts. Here immunoSEQ multiplex PCR was the method, and the copy in TCRdb shows in-frame clones only, minus some. The sample carries 300,000 to 350,000 clones, about 13% recorded once. Sequencing was done on a sample of naive CD4+ T cells from blood. All receptors derive from a woman in her late teens or twenties with type 1 diabetes.

The rearrangement uses TRBV5-4 and TRBJ1-2; TRBD1 might be the D (5 bases). The CDR3 is 17 residues long. Per germline, CDR1 SGHNT and CDR2 YYREEE (reference sequence). V was pared by 0 bases and J by 2 bases, with 17 bases between. CDR3 protein: CASSLVLAGGKNYGYTF. CDR3 in DNA: TGTGCCAGCAGCTTGGTCCTCGCCGGGGGGAAGAACTATGGCTACACCTTC.

The V call is TRBV19, the J call TRBJ1-2; D unclear. The CDR3 is 15 amino acids. V was clipped by 2 bases and J by 5 bases, with 15 bases between them. In germline, CDR1 is LNHDA, CDR2 SQIVND (reference sequence). The CDR3: CASSITRQSTYGYTF. The CDR3 DNA reads TGTGCCAGTAGTATAACCCGCCAGTCCACATATGGCTACACCTTC.

The gene calls are TRBV5-4 and TRBJ2-1, with 9 bases fitting TRBD2. The CDR3 loop spans 14 amino acids. After removal of 2 bases from V and 6 bases from J, the junction contained 3 bases not matched to a gene. Per the germline V gene, CDR1 is SGHNT and CDR2 is YYREEE (reference sequence). The CDR3 DNA sequence: TGTGCCAGCAGCTTCGGCGGGAGGGGCAATGAGCAGTTCTTC. This encodes CASSFGGRGNEQFF.

This clone has a handful of counts. The chain carries TRBV30 and TRBJ2-5; 11 positions match TRBD2. Germline CDR1 and CDR2: GTSNPN and SVGIG (reference sequence). The V and J ends lost 2 bases and 4 bases, in that order; junction bases with no gene match: 3. This CDR3 contains 14 residues. CDR3 in amino acids: CAWSLAGGLETQYF. CDR3 nucleotide sequence: TGTGCCTGGAGTTTAGCGGGAGGGCTAGAGACCCAGTACTTC.

This clone was observed a handful of times. This CDR3 reads CASSSRTGYYEQYF. The DNA for the CDR3 is TGTGCCAGCAGCTCGAGGACAGGGTACTACGAGCAGTACTTC. J is TRBJ2-7 and V is TRBV7-8; TRBD1 agrees at 8 bases. After removal of 4 bases from V and 3 bases from J, the junction contained 5 bases not matched to a gene. Germline V gene sequence: CDR1 SGHVS, CDR2 FQNEAQ. This CDR3 region has 14 residues. Drawing the rest from reference TRBV7-8 and TRBJ2-7, the complete variable domain is GAGVSQSPRYKVAKRGQDVALRCDPISGHVSLFWYQQALGQGPEFLTYFQNEAQLDKSGLPSDRFFAERPEGSVSTLKIQRTQQEDSAVYLCASSSRTGYYEQYFGPGTRLTVT.

This clone was detected only a few times. The chain combines TRBV18 with TRBJ1-1; D is unresolved. Germline assignment: CDR1 KGHSH and CDR2 LQKENI. This CDR3 is built from 13 residues. V was pared by 6 bases and J by 1 base, with 9 bases between. DNA for the CDR3: TGTGCCAGCTCCACGGCGGAGAACACTGAAGCTTTCTTT. This sequence encodes CASSTAENTEAFF.

Only a few counts were recorded for this clone. The V and J genes are TRBV18 and TRBJ1-2; D gene ambiguous. V was clipped by 2 bases and J by 5 bases, with 9 bases between them. Germline values: CDR1 KGHSH, CDR2 LQKENI. There are 13 residues in the CDR3. The CDR3 sequence: CASSPGTEYGYTF. CDR3 nucleotide sequence: TGTGCCAGCTCACCAGGAACAGAATATGGCTACACCTTC. Together with reference TRBV18 and TRBJ1-2, the CDR3 gives the full variable domain: NAGVMQNPRHLVRRRGQEARLRCSPMKGHSHVYWYRQLPEEGLKFMVYLQKENIIDESGMPKERFSAEFPKEGPSILRIQQVVRGDSAAYFCASSPGTEYGYTFGSGTRLTVV.

The chain joins TRBV7-2 to TRBJ2-4; 12 positions agree with TRBD2. Germline V gives CDR1 SGHTA, CDR2 FQGNSA. V dropped 2 bases and J dropped 4; count of bases not matched to a gene: 6. This CDR3 is built from 17 residues. The CDR3 nucleotides read TGTGCCAGCAGCTTAAGGCTAGCGGGAGGGGAAAAAAACATTCAGTACTTC. Translated, it gives CASSLRLAGGEKNIQYF. Looking up the rest from reference TRBV7-2 and TRBJ2-4 gives the full variable domain: GAGVSQSPSNKVTEKGKDVELRCDPISGHTALYWYRQSLGQGLEFLIYFQGNSAPDKSGLPSDRFSAERTGGSVSTLTIQRTQQEDSAVYLCASSLRLAGGEKNIQYFGAGTRLSVL.

This clone was counted between two and nine times. The rearrangement links TRBV7-9 to TRBJ1-2; 9 positions match TRBD1. CDR3 length equals 14 residues. The V gene's germline CDR1 is SEHNR and CDR2 FQNEAQ (reference sequence). V dropped 2 bases and J dropped 6; count of bases not matched to a gene: 4. CDR3 sequence (DNA): TGTGCCAGCAGCTTACCCGACAGGGGGGATGGCTACACCTTC. This encodes CASSLPDRGDGYTF. The whole variable domain, remainder taken from reference TRBV7-9 and TRBJ1-2, is DTGVSQNPRHKITKRGQNVTFRCDPISEHNRLYWYRQTLGQGPEFLTYFQNEAQLEKSRLLSDRFSAERPKGSFSTLEIQRTEQGDSAMYLCASSLPDRGDGYTFGSGTRLTVV.

The chain links TRBV9 to TRBJ2-3; TRBD2 matches 14 bases. The CDR3 loop spans 17 amino acids. Germline CDR1 and CDR2: SGDLS and YYNGEE. V lost 3 bases and J lost 6; bases outside the gene matches: 9. The CDR3: CASSARTSGGWMDTQYF. The CDR3 bases are TGTGCCAGCAGCGCCCGGACTAGCGGGGGGTGGATGGATACGCAGTATTTT.

This clone was observed a handful of times. The chain joins TRBV5-4 to TRBJ2-7; 9 bases agree with TRBD2. The trim removed 0 bases at V and 1 base at J, leaving 2 bases unmatched. Germline-derived CDR1 and CDR2 are SGHNT and YYREEE (reference sequence). CDR3 length: 15 residues. The CDR3 spells CASSLGAGGSYEQYV. CDR3 DNA: TGTGCCAGCAGCTTGGGAGCGGGAGGTTCCTACGAGCAGTACGTC.

The sample holds a few counts of this clone. This sequence joins TRBV2 and TRBJ2-3; 8 nucleotides line up with TRBD2. CDR1 and CDR2 (germline): SNHLY, FYNNEI. V shed 0 bases and J 1 base; nucleotides not matched to a gene: 3. This CDR3 has 16 amino acids. The CDR3 sequence is CASSEAGAGGTDTQYF. As DNA, the CDR3 is TGTGCCAGCAGTGAAGCGGGAGCGGGAGGCACAGATACGCAGTATTTT.

Of note for this clone: Other DNA sequences in this specimen translate into the identical CDR3. The V and J genes are TRBV18 and TRBJ1-2; D perhaps matches TRBD1 (6 bases). Germline-derived CDR1 and CDR2 are KGHSH and LQKENI. The CDR3 contains 12 residues. V dropped 2 bases and J dropped 8 bases, with 9 bases sitting between them. The CDR3 reads CASSPNREGYTF. CDR3 nucleotides: TGTGCCAGCTCACCAAACAGGGAGGGCTACACCTTC.

This clone was seen only a few times. V is TRBV2 and J is TRBJ2-3, with TRBD2 as a possible D gene (6 bases). The germline V gene encodes CDR1 SNHLY and CDR2 FYNNEI. With 6 bases removed from V and 0 bases from J, the gap between germline ends came to 16 bases. The CDR3 is 16 amino acids. The CDR3 loop is CASSGPGSPSTDTQYF. CDR3 bases: TGTGCCAGCAGCGGTCCCGGGAGCCCTAGCACAGATACGCAGTATTTT.

The chain is built from TRBV4-2 and TRBJ1-2; D gene unclear. The CDR3 covers 13 residues. Trimming removed 0 bases at V and 6 bases at J, with 8 bases between. Germline V lookup: CDR1 LGHNA, CDR2 YNFKEQ. Here the CDR3 reads CASSQDRRDGYTF. The CDR3 nucleotides are TGTGCCAGCAGCCAAGATCGGAGAGATGGCTACACCTTC.

This clone has a handful of counts. The V gene is TRBV2, the J gene TRBJ1-4; 9 nucleotides match TRBD1. J was trimmed by 7 bases and V by 2 bases; bases with no gene match: 2. Per germline, CDR1 SNHLY and CDR2 FYNNEI. CDR3 length equals 14 residues. The CDR3 here is CASSERDRAEKLFF. The CDR3 nucleotides are TGTGCCAGCAGTGAAAGGGACAGGGCTGAAAAACTGTTTTTT.

This clone showed up just a few times. V is TRBV29-1 and J is TRBJ2-5; D perhaps matches TRBD2 (5 bases). V was cut by 4 bases and J by 1 base, with 10 bases left in between. The CDR3 is made up of 13 amino acids. The germline gives CDR1 SQVTM, CDR2 ANQGSEA. The CDR3 loop reads CSVGGAPQETQYF. The DNA of the CDR3 is TGCAGCGTTGGGGGAGCTCCCCAAGAGACCCAGTACTTC.